These 5 T cell receptor beta chains were all obtained from the same sample, sequenced in a study of blood T cell repertoires in COVID-19. Using immunoSEQ multiplex PCR, the repertoire was profiled, and TCRdb retains in-frame clones only, with some absent. The sample contains around 300,000 clones, 85% of which appear only once. The sequencing input was PBMCs or T cells enriched from blood (not recorded which). The source of these receptors is a woman between 45 and 65 years old who had recovered from COVID-19.

This chain joins TRBV6-6 and TRBJ1-4; 7 nucleotides align to TRBD1. Germline V gives CDR1 MNHNY, CDR2 SVGAGI (reference sequence). The J segment lost 8 bases and the V segment lost 3 bases, leaving 9 bases of the junction unmatched. The CDR3 extends over 15 amino acids. As DNA, the CDR3 is TGTGCCAGCAGTTATACCCGTGACAGGGACGAAAAACTGTTTTTT. Its translation is CASSYTRDRDEKLFF.

The gene calls are TRBV3-1 (or the pseudogene TRBV3-2) and TRBJ2-7; 7 bases are shared with TRBD1. CDR3 length equals 16 residues. V was pared by 4 bases and J by 6 bases, with 15 bases of the junction left unmatched. Per germline, CDR1 LGHDT and CDR2 YNNKEL (reference sequence). CDR3 protein: CASSPPGSDRVCEQYF. In DNA, the CDR3 is TGTGCCAGCAGCCCCCCAGGCTCCGACAGGGTCTGCGAGCAGTACTTC.

This chain uses TRBV4-3 with TRBJ2-1; 9 nucleotides match TRBD2. Germline V gene data show CDR1 as LGHNA and CDR2 as YSLEER. The CDR3 loop spans 16 amino acids. Trimming cost V 0 bases and J 5 bases; bases outside gene matches: 5. The CDR3 DNA follows: TGCGCCAGCAGCCAAGATTTGCTAGCGGGACACAATGAGCAGTTCTTC. Protein sequence: CASSQDLLAGHNEQFF.

The chain uses TRBV7-9 and TRBJ1-4; possibly TRBD1 for D (5 bases). The CDR3 covers 15 residues. CDR1 and CDR2 (germline): SEHNR, FQNEAQ (reference sequence). Trimming shortened V by 3 bases and J by 7 bases, and 15 bases separated the two germline ends. The CDR3 sequence: CASSFLQGEGEKLFF. The CDR3 DNA follows: TGTGCCAGCAGCTTTCTCCAAGGGGAGGGTGAAAAACTGTTTTTT.

The chain uses TRBV11-2 and TRBJ2-5, with D possibly matching TRBD2 (6 bases). V lost 1 base, J lost 1 base, and 10 bases lay in between. Germline-derived CDR1 and CDR2 are SGHAT and FQNNGV. The CDR3 is 15 amino acids. The DNA for the CDR3 is TGTGCCAGCAGCTTAGCTCTAGCGACCCAAGAGACCCAGTACTTC. This gives the protein CASSLALATQETQYF.